This T cell receptor (beta chain) stems from a study of blood T cell repertoires in COVID-19. Generated by immunoSEQ multiplex PCR, the TCRdb table keeps only in-frame clones and is missing some. Of 50,000 to 60,000 clones in the sample, 84% were seen once. The table lists this clone with a count of one. This CDR3 contains 16 residues. V lost 5 bases and J lost 4, with 18 bases in between. The V gene's germline CDR1 is LNHDA and CDR2 SQIVND (reference sequence). This TCR was sampled from an older man with COVID-19, enrolled during active disease. The rearrangement uses TRBV19 and TRBJ2-4; D gene ambiguous. The specimen sequenced was peripheral blood. The CDR3 DNA reads as TGTGCCAGTAGTCTTTTTGGTAGCCTGGCAAAAAACATTCAGTACTTC. As protein: CASSLFGSLAKNIQYF.